These 17 T cell receptor beta chains share one sample of origin, sequenced in a study of cytomegalovirus exposure and HLA in healthy donors. Libraries were prepared by immunoSEQ multiplex PCR; TCRdb keeps only in-frame clonotypes and omits some of them. This table has about 330,000 clones, 87% appearing once. The sequencing sample was made of PBMCs. These receptors came from a woman in her 30s in good health and CMV-seropositive.

This chain joins TRBV7-9 and TRBJ2-3; D is uncertain. Trimming took off 1 base at V and 4 bases at J, with 3 bases between the two ends. The CDR3 contains 12 residues. Germline loops: CDR1 SEHNR, CDR2 FQNEAQ (reference sequence). The CDR3: CASSLVADTQYF. CDR3 nucleotide sequence: TGTGCCAGCAGCTTAGTCGCAGATACGCAGTATTTT.

This sequence joins TRBV6-1 and TRBJ2-3, with D perhaps TRBD1 (7 bases). The germline V gene encodes CDR1 MNHNS and CDR2 SASEGT. V lost 6 bases to trimming and J lost 2 bases, with 12 bases between them. The CDR3 runs to 14 residues. The CDR3 region is CASREGAATDTQYF. The CDR3, as DNA: TGTGCCAGCAGGGAGGGGGCAGCCACAGATACGCAGTATTTT.

The chain carries TRBV7-6 and TRBJ2-3; TRBD2 matches 9 bases. The V gene end was trimmed by 4 bases and the J gene end by 0 bases; junction bases not matched to a gene: 5. The CDR3 has 16 amino acids. Germline CDR1 reads SGHVS; CDR2 reads FNYEAQ. As DNA, the CDR3 is TGTGCCAGCAGCTCGAGACTAGCGGCTAGCACAGATACGCAGTATTTT. Translated, it gives CASSSRLAASTDTQYF.

The chain combines TRBV7-2 with TRBJ1-5; tentative D call: TRBD1 (5 bases). Per the germline V gene, CDR1 is SGHTA and CDR2 is FQGNSA. With 4 bases removed from V and 5 bases from J, the gap between germline ends came to 9 bases. The CDR3 is 13 amino acids. CDR3 region: CASSSGTYQPQHF. DNA of the CDR3: TGTGCCAGCAGCTCCGGGACTTATCAGCCCCAGCATTTT.

This clone was picked up one time. The chain joins TRBV27 to TRBJ2-7, with D tentatively TRBD1 (6 bases). Germline V gives CDR1 MNHEY, CDR2 SMNVEV (reference sequence). The CDR3 has 13 amino acids. With 5 bases removed from V and 2 bases from J, the gap between germline ends came to 10 bases. CDR3 coding DNA: TGTGCCAGCAGTCTAGACAGGACCTACGAGCAGTACTTC. As protein: CASSLDRTYEQYF.

The V and J genes are TRBV5-1 and TRBJ2-2; the match to TRBD1 covers 7 bases. Trimming cost V 5 bases and J 6 bases; bases outside gene matches: 7. CDR3 length: 14 residues. CDR1 SGHRS and CDR2 YFSETQ come from the germline V gene. CDR3 amino acids: CASRTGVVPGELFF. CDR3 coding DNA: TGCGCCAGCAGAACAGGGGTTGTGCCCGGGGAGCTGTTTTTT.

This chain joins TRBV9 and TRBJ2-1, with 11 bases aligning to TRBD2. Germline-derived CDR1 and CDR2 are SGDLS and YYNGEE. CDR3 length equals 14 residues. The ends lost 5 bases at V and 4 bases at J; junction bases unmatched: 2. The CDR3: CASSGLAGYNEQFF. The CDR3 region has the DNA TGTGCCAGCAGTGGACTAGCGGGTTACAATGAGCAGTTCTTC.

J is TRBJ2-1 and V is TRBV27, with D perhaps matching TRBD2 (6 bases). The length of the CDR3 is 14 residues. Germline V lookup: CDR1 MNHEY, CDR2 SMNVEV (reference sequence). The germline V and J ends were trimmed by 5 bases and 4 bases, with 12 bases remaining between them. CDR3 in amino acids: CASSKSGRYNEQFF. CDR3 nucleotide sequence: TGTGCCAGCAGTAAATCCGGGAGATACAATGAGCAGTTCTTC.

V and J are TRBV6-4 and TRBJ2-1; 10 bases are a match to TRBD2. The ends lost 2 bases at V and 7 bases at J; junction bases unmatched: 11. CDR1 MRHNA and CDR2 SNTAGT come from the germline V gene. The CDR3 length is 17 residues. CDR3 coding DNA: TGTGCCAGCAGTGACCCCCTCAGAGCGGGGGGGTTTAATGAGCAGTTCTTC. It translates to CASSDPLRAGGFNEQFF.

The chain uses TRBV6-5 and TRBJ1-4, with no clear D. This CDR3 contains 13 residues. The V and J ends lost 2 bases and 5 bases respectively, with 6 bases between them. The germline gives CDR1 MNHEY, CDR2 SVGAGI. CDR3 sequence (DNA): TGTGCCAGCAGTTACAGCGTGAATGAAAAACTGTTTTTT. Translating gives CASSYSVNEKLFF.

As concerns this clone: At the DNA level, this CDR3 is encoded by other sequences in the same sample as well. The CDR3 reads CASSEYEQYF. The CDR3 coding sequence is TGTGCCAGCAGCGAATACGAGCAGTACTTC. This sequence joins TRBV2 and TRBJ2-7, with no clear D. Per the germline V gene, CDR1 is SNHLY and CDR2 is FYNNEI. V was pared by 6 bases and J by 4 bases, with 4 bases between. The CDR3 totals 10 residues.

V gene TRBV13 combines with J gene TRBJ2-1, with D perhaps TRBD1 or TRBD2 (6 bases each). The ends were cut back, 7 bases at V and 10 bases at J, with 14 bases in the middle. Germline lookup yields CDR1 PRHDT and CDR2 FYEKMQ (reference sequence). The CDR3 extends over 12 amino acids. CDR3 protein: CASKEGGREQFF. The CDR3 nucleotides are TGTGCCAGCAAGGAGGGGGGACGGGAGCAGTTCTTC.

The chain uses TRBV6-6 and TRBJ1-6; D is undetermined. CDR1 MNHNY and CDR2 SVGAGI come from the germline V gene (reference sequence). Trimming left V 10 bases short and J 8 bases short, with 15 bases between. This CDR3 comprises 13 residues. The CDR3 loop reads CATRPQMDSPLHF. CDR3 bases: TGTGCCACCCGTCCCCAGATGGATTCACCCCTCCACTTT.

Here the CDR3 reads CAWSVGLGGLNTEAFF. The CDR3 coding sequence is TGTGCCTGGAGTGTGGGACTCGGTGGGCTGAACACTGAAGCTTTCTTT. This chain connects TRBV30 to TRBJ1-1, with D tentatively TRBD1 (5 bases). The CDR3 is 16 amino acids. Germline V gene sequence: CDR1 GTSNPN, CDR2 SVGIG (reference sequence). The V end was cut by 0 bases, the J end by 0 bases, with 14 bases between.

This chain connects TRBV7-6 to TRBJ2-1; TRBD2 matches at 8 bases. The CDR3 contains 16 residues. Germline V gene lookup returns CDR1 SGHVS and CDR2 FNYEAQ. The V segment lost 2 bases and the J segment 7 bases; nucleotides outside the gene matches: 10. The CDR3 DNA reads TGTGCCAGCAGCTTATACGGGAGGGTGGCGAGGAATGAGCAGTTCTTC. It encodes CASSLYGRVARNEQFF.

This chain links TRBV9 with TRBJ2-3; D uncertain. CDR1 and CDR2 (germline): SGDLS, YYNGEE. V lost 0 bases and J 0 bases, leaving 11 bases between the germline ends. The CDR3 is 16 amino acids. The CDR3 is CASSVVPAPSTDTQYF. The CDR3 DNA reads as TGTGCCAGCAGCGTAGTTCCTGCCCCTAGCACAGATACGCAGTATTTT.

This clone has a single count. V gene TRBV28 combines with J gene TRBJ2-2; either TRBD1 or TRBD2 may supply D (5 bases each). The germline V gene encodes CDR1 MDHEN and CDR2 SYDVKM. V was cut by 5 bases and J by 3 bases, with 13 bases left in between. CDR3 length equals 15 residues. CDR3 sequence (DNA): TGTGCCAGCAGTCAACGGGGCTACTACACCGGGGAGCTGTTTTTT. Translated: CASSQRGYYTGELFF.